This is a list of T cell receptor beta chains from one sample in a study of monozygotic twins with cystic fibrosis. Repertoires were generated with immunoSEQ multiplex PCR, while TCRdb's copy carries only in-frame clones and drops some. The table shows roughly 10,000 clones, with just over 99% occurring only once. Sequenced: blood. The receptors come from a man younger than 35 with cystic fibrosis. CDR3s include the opening cysteine and the closing phenylalanine or tryptophan. D genes are given only for firm matches. The size field is filled for only some rows; it gives once, few, many or a size class.

TRBJ1-1 | NA | NA | TRBV6-5 | 12 | CASSYSQGRAFF | TGTGCCAGCAGTTACTCTCAGGGGAGGGCTTTCTTT
TRBJ1-2 | NA | NA | TRBV6-5 | 13 | CASSYSDWDGYTF | TGTGCCAGCAGTTACTCCGACTGGGATGGCTACACCTTC
TRBJ2-3 | NA | TRBD2 | TRBV6-4 | 16 | CASSEVAGGPADTQYF | TGTGCCAGCAGTGAGGTAGCGGGGGGCCCGGCAGATACGCAGTATTTT
TRBJ1-1 | NA | NA | TRBV19 | 13 | CASSIGAQVGAFF | TGTGCCAGTAGTATCGGGGCCCAAGTCGGAGCTTTCTTT
TRBJ2-7 | once | NA | TRBV15 | 15 | CATSRDQARSVEQYF | TGTGCCACCAGCAGAGATCAGGCCCGTTCGGTCGAGCAGTACTTC
TRBJ2-7 | NA | TRBD1 | TRBV15 | 16 | CATSRDGATGSHEQYF | TGTGCCACCAGCAGAGATGGGGCGACAGGGAGCCACGAGCAGTACTTC
TRBJ1-1 | NA | NA | TRBV27 | 13 | CASRRDMNTEAFF | TGTGCCAGCAGGAGGGACATGAACACTGAAGCTTTCTTT
TRBJ2-1 | NA | TRBD2 | TRBV30 | 13 | CAHMGLDRNEQFF | TGTGCCCATATGGGACTAGATCGCAATGAGCAGTTCTTC
TRBJ1-1 | NA | TRBD1 | TRBV4-1 | 17 | CASSQRGTGGLNTEAFF | TGCGCCAGCAGCCAACGTGGGACAGGGGGCTTGAACACTGAAGCTTTCTTT
TRBJ2-3 | NA | NA | TRBV5-1 | 14 | CASSLGVSTDTQYF | TGCGCCAGCAGCTTGGGGGTCAGCACAGATACGCAGTATTTT
TRBJ2-5 | once | NA | TRBV18 | 12 | CASSRTGETQYF | TGTGCCAGCTCAAGGACCGGAGAGACCCAGTACTTC
TRBJ1-2 | NA | NA | TRBV7-3 | 14 | CASSQEGRNYGYTF | TGTGCCAGCAGCCAAGAGGGCCGTAACTATGGCTACACCTTC
TRBJ2-2 | NA | TRBD2 | TRBV10-3 | 14 | CAISGTSNTGELFF | TGTGCCATATCCGGGACTAGCAATACCGGGGAGCTGTTTTTT
TRBJ1-4 | NA | NA | TRBV19 | 13 | CASSGLANEKLFF | TGTGCCAGTAGTGGTCTGGCTAATGAAAAACTGTTTTTT
TRBJ1-4 | NA | NA | TRBV5-6 | 15 | CASSLIRATNEKLFF | TGTGCCAGCAGCCTCATCCGGGCAACTAATGAAAAACTGTTTTTT
TRBJ2-1 | NA | TRBD2 | TRBV5-1 | 17 | CASSFRGAAGDNNEQFF | TGCGCCAGCAGCTTCAGGGGCGCAGCGGGAGATAACAATGAGCAGTTCTTC
TRBJ2-1 | NA | NA | TRBV30 | 15 | CAWSKGAGAYNEQFF | TGTGCCTGGAGTAAAGGGGCAGGGGCTTACAATGAGCAGTTCTTC
TRBJ2-3 | NA | NA | TRBV4-3 | 16 | CASSQVPAERTDTQYF | TGCGCCAGCAGCCAAGTCCCAGCGGAACGCACAGATACGCAGTATTTT
TRBJ1-5 | NA | NA | TRBV6-5 | 13 | CASSYSTGQPQHF | TGTGCCAGCAGTTACTCCACAGGCCAGCCCCAGCATTTT
TRBJ1-5 | NA | TRBD1 | TRBV19 | 15 | CASGDRDGGNQPQHF | TGTGCCAGTGGCGACAGGGATGGTGGCAATCAGCCCCAGCATTTT
TRBJ1-5 | NA | TRBD1 | TRBV30 | 16 | CAWSYRRTGLCQPQHF | TGTGCCTGGAGTTATCGGAGGACAGGGTTATGCCAGCCCCAGCATTTT
TRBJ2-2 | NA | NA | TRBV18 | 15 | CASSPGTQESGELFF | TGTGCCAGCTCACCAGGGACTCAGGAGAGCGGGGAGCTGTTTTTT
TRBJ2-7 | NA | TRBD2 | TRBV6-4 | 14 | CASSVAGGTDEQYF | TGTGCCAGCAGTGTAGCGGGAGGTACCGACGAGCAGTACTTC
TRBJ1-3 | NA | NA | TRBV7-6 | 14 | CASSRGRDGNTIYF | TGTGCCAGCAGCAGGGGGAGGGATGGAAACACCATATATTTT
TRBJ2-1 | NA | TRBD2 | TRBV6-4 | 16 | CASSPIAGGSYNEQFF | TGTGCCAGCAGTCCCATAGCGGGGGGCTCCTACAATGAGCAGTTCTTC
TRBJ2-3 | NA | TRBD2 | TRBV30 | 14 | CAWSRGGGTDTQYF | TGTGCCTGGAGTCGGGGCGGGGGGACAGATACGCAGTATTTT
TRBJ2-7 | NA | NA | TRBV5-4 | 15 | CASSLAGQGAGEQYF | TGTGCCAGCAGCTTGGCCGGTCAGGGAGCGGGCGAGCAGTACTTC
TRBJ2-7 | NA | NA | TRBV9 | 13 | CASSVGSHYEQYF | TGTGCCAGCAGCGTCGGGTCTCACTACGAGCAGTACTTC
TRBJ2-2 | NA | NA | TRBV6-6 | 14 | CASGRGPNTGELFF | TGTGCCAGCGGCCGGGGGCCGAACACCGGGGAGCTGTTTTTT
TRBJ1-6 | NA | NA | TRBV5-6 | 15 | CASTGPGPYNSPLHF | TGTGCCAGCACCGGCCCGGGCCCCTATAATTCACCCCTCCACTTT
TRBJ1-5 | NA | NA | TRBV30 | 15 | CAWRHRVNGNQPQHF | TGTGCCTGGAGGCACCGGGTAAATGGCAATCAGCCCCAGCATTTT
TRBJ2-7 | once | NA | TRBV10-3 | 11 | CAIGRIYEQYF | TGTGCCATCGGACGGATCTACGAGCAGTACTTC
TRBJ2-1 | NA | TRBD2 | TRBV7-2 | 15 | CASSLERREVDEQFF | TGTGCCAGCAGCTTAGAGCGGCGGGAGGTAGATGAGCAGTTCTTC
TRBJ1-4 | NA | TRBD1 | TRBV6-1 | 18 | CASSEEGAYRGQSEKLFF | TGTGCCAGCAGTGAAGAGGGGGCGTACAGGGGGCAGAGTGAAAAACTGTTTTTT
TRBJ1-5 | NA | TRBD1 | TRBV6-5 | 16 | CASSSAGQGSNQPQHF | TGTGCCAGCAGTTCCGCCGGACAGGGGAGCAATCAGCCCCAGCATTTT
TRBJ2-5 | NA | TRBD2 | TRBV7-9 | 16 | CASSLETSVRGETQYF | TGTGCCAGCAGCTTAGAGACTAGCGTAAGGGGGGAGACCCAGTACTTC
TRBJ2-2 | NA | NA | TRBV7-2 | 13 | CASAGGNTGELFF | TGTGCCAGCGCCGGGGGGAACACCGGGGAGCTGTTTTTT
TRBJ1-1 | NA | NA | TRBV25-1 | 14 | CASSELPRNTEAFF | TGTGCCAGCAGTGAACTACCCCGGAACACTGAAGCTTTCTTT
TRBJ1-5 | NA | NA | TRBV7-8 | 15 | CASSLARTEPQPQHF | TGTGCCAGCAGCTTAGCGCGGACAGAGCCTCAGCCCCAGCATTTT
TRBJ1-2 | NA | NA | TRBV7-8 | 13 | CASSLATRYGYTF | TGTGCCAGCAGCTTAGCCACAAGATATGGCTACACCTTC
TRBJ2-5 | NA | NA | TRBV7-9 | 14 | CASSYSGSQETQYF | TGTGCCAGCAGTTATAGCGGTTCCCAAGAGACCCAGTACTTC
TRBJ2-7 | NA | NA | TRBV30 | 14 | CAWSVLGGLRKQYF | TGTGCCTGGAGTGTACTTGGTGGACTACGTAAGCAGTACTTC
TRBJ2-1 | NA | NA | TRBV27 | 13 | CASSRGVNNEQFF | TGTGCCAGCAGTCGGGGAGTCAACAATGAGCAGTTCTTC
TRBJ1-2 | NA | TRBD1 | TRBV18 | 16 | CASSPTRVDRGYGYTF | TGTGCCAGCTCACCAACACGAGTGGACAGGGGTTATGGCTACACCTTC
TRBJ1-3 | NA | NA | TRBV11-1 | 14 | CASSLSGSGNTIYF | TGTGCCAGCAGCTTGAGCGGCTCTGGAAACACCATATATTTT
TRBJ1-1 | NA | NA | TRBV15 | 14 | CATSRQGEFNEAFF | TGTGCCACCAGCAGACAAGGAGAATTTAATGAAGCTTTCTTT
TRBJ1-4 | NA | TRBD1 | TRBV7-9 | 12 | CASSGTPGQAIF | TGTGCCAGCAGCGGCACACCGGGACAGGCAATTTTT
TRBJ2-2 | once | NA | TRBV7-2 | 15 | CASSLVGANTGELFF | TGTGCCAGCAGCTTAGTCGGGGCGAATACCGGGGAGCTGTTTTTT
TRBJ2-7 | NA | TRBD1 | TRBV7-2 | 13 | CASNSGGVQEQYF | TGTGCCAGCAACTCAGGGGGTGTGCAGGAGCAGTACTTC